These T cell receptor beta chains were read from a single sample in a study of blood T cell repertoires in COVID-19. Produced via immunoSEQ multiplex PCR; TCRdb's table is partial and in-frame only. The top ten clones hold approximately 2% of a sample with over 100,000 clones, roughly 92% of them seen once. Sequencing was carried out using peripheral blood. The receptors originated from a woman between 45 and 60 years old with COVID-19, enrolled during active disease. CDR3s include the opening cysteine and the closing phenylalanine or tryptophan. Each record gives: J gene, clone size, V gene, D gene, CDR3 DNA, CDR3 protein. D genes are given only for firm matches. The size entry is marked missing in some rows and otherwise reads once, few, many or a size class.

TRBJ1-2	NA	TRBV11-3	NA	TGTGCCAGCAGCTTGGGGGGAGGGATGCCTTATGGCTACACCTTC	CASSLGGGMPYGYTF
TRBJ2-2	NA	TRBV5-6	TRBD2	TGTGCCAGCAGCTTGGGCCCGGGACTAGCGGTCGGGGAGCTGTTTTTT	CASSLGPGLAVGELFF
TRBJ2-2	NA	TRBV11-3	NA	TGTGCCAGCAGCTTCTTAAGGAGGAGCACCGGGGAGCTGTTTTTT	CASSFLRRSTGELFF
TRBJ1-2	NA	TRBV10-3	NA	TGTGCCATCAGTGATAGAGGCAACTATGGCTACACCTTC	CAISDRGNYGYTF
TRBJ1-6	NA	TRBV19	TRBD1	TGTGCCAGTAGTGGCCAGGGGGTGAGAACCCTCCACTTT	CASSGQGVRTLHF
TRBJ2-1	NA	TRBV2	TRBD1	TGTGCCAGCTACCCAGGGGGTGGGGAGTTCTTC	CASYPGGGEFF
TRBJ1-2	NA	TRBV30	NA	TGTGCCTCCCTAGCGCCGTCGGACTATGGCTACACCTTC	CASLAPSDYGYTF
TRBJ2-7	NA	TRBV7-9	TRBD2	TGTGCCAGCAGCTTGGGCGGGGGGCGAAGCTCCTACGAGCAGTACTTC	CASSLGGGRSSYEQYF
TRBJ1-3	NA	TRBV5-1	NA	TGCGCCAGCAGCTTGGCCAGGGGTTCAGGAAACACCATATATTTT	CASSLARGSGNTIYF
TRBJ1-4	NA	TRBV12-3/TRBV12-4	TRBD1	TGTGCCAGCAGCGACAGGGGTGAAAAACTGTTTTTT	CASSDRGEKLFF
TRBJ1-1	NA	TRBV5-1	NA	TGCGCCAGCAGCTTGGTTGTGGGGGGCACTGAAGCTTTCTTT	CASSLVVGGTEAFF
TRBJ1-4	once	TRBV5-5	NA	TGTGCCAGCAGCTTGGGAGCGCACCCTTCAACTAATGAAAAACTGTTTTTT	CASSLGAHPSTNEKLFF
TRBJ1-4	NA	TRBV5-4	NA	TGTGCCAGCAGCTTGCGCGGGGTGGAAAAACTGTTTTTT	CASSLRGVEKLFF
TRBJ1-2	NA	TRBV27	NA	TGTGCCAGCAGTTTGTCAGGGGAAAACTATGGCTACACCTTC	CASSLSGENYGYTF
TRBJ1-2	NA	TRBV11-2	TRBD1	TGTGCCAGCAGCTTAGTGATTTCAGGGGGCGACTACACCTTC	CASSLVISGGDYTF
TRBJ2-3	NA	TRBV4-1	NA	TGCGCCAGCAGCCAAGCTCCGGGGTCAAGCACAGATACGCAGTATTTT	CASSQAPGSSTDTQYF
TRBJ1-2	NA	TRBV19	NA	TGTGCCAGTACTACGGACCCTACTACGGGGGGCTACACCTTC	CASTTDPTTGGYTF
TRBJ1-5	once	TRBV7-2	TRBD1	TGTGCCAGCAGCTTAGTCGAGGGGGCGAAGCAGCCCCAGCATTTT	CASSLVEGAKQPQHF
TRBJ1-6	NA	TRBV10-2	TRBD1	TGCGCCAGCAGTTTACAGGGGGTGAATTCACCCCTCCACTTT	CASSLQGVNSPLHF
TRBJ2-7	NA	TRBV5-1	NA	TGCGCCAGCAGCGGAGGGGGCAGTTCGATATACGAGCAGTACTTC	CASSGGGSSIYEQYF
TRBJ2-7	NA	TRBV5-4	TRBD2	TGTGCCAGCAGTCCGCGGACTAGCGGTTCCTACGAGCAGTACTTC	CASSPRTSGSYEQYF
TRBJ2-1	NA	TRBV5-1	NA	TGCGCCAGCAGCTTGGGAGTAACCTCCTACAATGAGCAGTTCTTC	CASSLGVTSYNEQFF
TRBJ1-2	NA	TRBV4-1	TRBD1	TGCGCCAGCAGCCAATTGCCTCCCCAGGGGGATGGCTACACCTTC	CASSQLPPQGDGYTF
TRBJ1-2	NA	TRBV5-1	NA	TGCGCCAGCAGCTTGGCACAGTATACTTCTGGCTACACCTTC	CASSLAQYTSGYTF
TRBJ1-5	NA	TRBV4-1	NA	TGCGCCAGCAGCCAAGAGGGCCAGGGGAGAGGGCAGCCCCAGCATTTT	CASSQEGQGRGQPQHF
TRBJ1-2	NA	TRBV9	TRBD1	TGTGCCAGCAGCTCCCGGACAGGGAGTAACTATGGCTACACCTTC	CASSSRTGSNYGYTF
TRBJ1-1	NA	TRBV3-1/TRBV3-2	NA	TGTGCCAGCAGCCCGTTCCACAGGGCGACTGAAGCTTTCTTT	CASSPFHRATEAFF
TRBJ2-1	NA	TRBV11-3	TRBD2	TGTGCCAGCAGCTCGCTAGCGGGGGTTCACAATGAGCAGTTCTTC	CASSSLAGVHNEQFF
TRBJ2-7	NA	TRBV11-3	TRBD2	TGTGCCAGCAGCGCCTCGGGGGGAGGACCCCACGAGCAGTACTTC	CASSASGGGPHEQYF
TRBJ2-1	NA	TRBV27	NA	TGTGCCAGCAGTTTTCGAGGGCAGTACAATGAGCAGTTCTTC	CASSFRGQYNEQFF
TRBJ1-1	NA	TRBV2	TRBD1	TGTGCCAGCAGTATGGGACAGGTGAACACTGAAGCTTTCTTT	CASSMGQVNTEAFF
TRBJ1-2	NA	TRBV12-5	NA	TGTGCTAGTGGTTTGCAAAACTATGGCTACACCTTC	CASGLQNYGYTF
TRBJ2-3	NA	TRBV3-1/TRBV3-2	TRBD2	TGTGCCAGCAGCCAAGCCTTCCTAGCGGGGGGCACAGATACGCAGTATTTT	CASSQAFLAGGTDTQYF
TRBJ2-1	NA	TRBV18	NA	TGTGCCAGCTCACTAAAACAGGGTTCCGATGAGCAGTTCTTC	CASSLKQGSDEQFF
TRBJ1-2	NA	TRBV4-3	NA	TGCGCCAGCAGCCAAGATCTCAGGGGCTACACCTTC	CASSQDLRGYTF
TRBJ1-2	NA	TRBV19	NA	TGTGCCAGTAGTATGTCCCCTTTACTCGAGGGCTACACCTTC	CASSMSPLLEGYTF
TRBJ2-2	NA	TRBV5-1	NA	TGCGCCAGCAGCTCCTCGAGGACCGGGGAGCTGTTTTTT	CASSSSRTGELFF
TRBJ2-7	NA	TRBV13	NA	TGTGCCAGCAGCTCTGGCCAGGAATCCTACGAGCAGTACTTC	CASSSGQESYEQYF
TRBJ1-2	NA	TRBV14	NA	TGTGCCAGCAGCCAAGGATCGGGAGCTCTCACCTTC	CASSQGSGALTF
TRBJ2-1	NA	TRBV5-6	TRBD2	TGTGCCAGCAGCTTCCAGGGAGGGGATCTCTGGTACAATGAGCAGTTCTTC	CASSFQGGDLWYNEQFF
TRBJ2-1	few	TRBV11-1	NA	TGTGCCAGCAGCCTTACAGGGGAGCAGTTCTTC	CASSLTGEQFF
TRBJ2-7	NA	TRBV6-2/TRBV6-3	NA	TGTGCCAGCAGTTATCAGGGATCCTACGAGCAGTACTTC	CASSYQGSYEQYF
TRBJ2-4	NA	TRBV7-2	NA	TGTGCCAGCAGCTTACGGGAAAGGAACATTCAGTACTTC	CASSLRERNIQYF
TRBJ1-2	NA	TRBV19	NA	TGTGCCATCCGGTCGCTCTATGGCTACACCTTC	CAIRSLYGYTF